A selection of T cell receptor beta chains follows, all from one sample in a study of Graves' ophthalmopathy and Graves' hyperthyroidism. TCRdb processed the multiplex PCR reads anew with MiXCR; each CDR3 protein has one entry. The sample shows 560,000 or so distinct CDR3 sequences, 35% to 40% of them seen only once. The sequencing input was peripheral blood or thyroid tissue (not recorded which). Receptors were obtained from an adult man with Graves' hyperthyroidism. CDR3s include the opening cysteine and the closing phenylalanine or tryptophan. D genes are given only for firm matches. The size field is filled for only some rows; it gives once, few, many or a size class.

CDR3aa: CASSGRRDGYSNYGYTF
CDR3nt: TGTGCCAGCAGCGGGCGCCGGGACGGCTACTCTAACTATGGCTACACCTTC
v_gene: TRBV7-9
j_gene: TRBJ1-2
abundance: few
d_gene: NA

CDR3aa: CSTTLSYEQYF
CDR3nt: TGCAGTACTACACTCTCCTACGAGCAGTACTTC
v_gene: TRBV20-1
j_gene: TRBJ2-7
abundance: NA
d_gene: NA

CDR3aa: CASSFGRQRETGSPLHF
CDR3nt: TGTGCCAGCAGCTTCGGACGACAGCGCGAAACGGGTTCACCCCTCCACTTT
v_gene: TRBV7-8
j_gene: TRBJ1-6
abundance: many
d_gene: NA

CDR3aa: CASTEQGTNTEAFF
CDR3nt: TGTGCCAGCACCGAACAGGGGACGAACACTGAAGCTTTCTTT
v_gene: TRBV7-2
j_gene: TRBJ1-1
abundance: many
d_gene: TRBD1

CDR3aa: CASSSERGHNEQFF
CDR3nt: TGTGCCAGCAGCTCGGAGCGGGGGCACAATGAGCAGTTCTTC
v_gene: TRBV7-9
j_gene: TRBJ2-1
abundance: once
d_gene: TRBD2

CDR3aa: CASSGATEAFF
CDR3nt: TGCGCCAGCAGCGGTGCAACTGAAGCTTTCTTT
v_gene: TRBV5-1
j_gene: TRBJ1-1
abundance: few
d_gene: NA

CDR3aa: CASSVARGSGELFF
CDR3nt: TGTGCCAGCAGCGTAGCGAGGGGGTCCGGGGAGCTGTTTTTT
v_gene: TRBV9
j_gene: TRBJ2-2
abundance: NA
d_gene: NA

CDR3aa: CASSERLGGSPLHF
CDR3nt: TGTGCCAGCAGTGAACGGCTGGGGGGTTCACCCCTCCACTTT
v_gene: TRBV6-4
j_gene: TRBJ1-6
abundance: many
d_gene: NA

CDR3aa: CASSPARPSGRPEQYF
CDR3nt: TGTGCCAGCAGCCCCGCCCGGCCTAGCGGGAGGCCCGAGCAGTACTTC
v_gene: TRBV3-1
j_gene: TRBJ2-7
abundance: few
d_gene: TRBD2

CDR3aa: CATSAARGGNNSPLHF
CDR3nt: TGTGCCACCTCCGCCGCCCGGGGTGGAAATAATTCACCCCTCCACTTT
v_gene: TRBV10-3
j_gene: TRBJ1-6
abundance: NA
d_gene: NA

CDR3aa: CASSIDGRISYEQYF
CDR3nt: TGTGCCAGCAGCATCGACGGGAGGATCTCCTACGAGCAGTACTTC
v_gene: TRBV7-2
j_gene: TRBJ2-7
abundance: many
d_gene: TRBD2

CDR3aa: CSVTQSNYGYTF
CDR3nt: TGCAGCGTCACGCAGAGTAACTATGGCTACACCTTC
v_gene: TRBV29-1
j_gene: TRBJ1-2
abundance: NA
d_gene: NA

CDR3aa: CASRGPYLDHTSYEQYF
CDR3nt: TGTGCCAGCAGGGGACCGTACCTAGACCACACCTCCTACGAGCAGTACTTC
v_gene: TRBV11-2
j_gene: TRBJ2-7
abundance: many
d_gene: NA

CDR3aa: CASSSGQARFNSPLHF
CDR3nt: TGCGCCAGCAGCTCCGGACAGGCCAGGTTTAATTCACCCCTCCACTTT
v_gene: TRBV5-1
j_gene: TRBJ1-6
abundance: many
d_gene: TRBD1

CDR3aa: CSVVVGGTSGLSSYEQCF
CDR3nt: TGCAGCGTTGTTGTTGGGGGGACTAGCGGGTTGAGCTCCTACGAGCAGTGCTTC
v_gene: TRBV29-1
j_gene: TRBJ2-7
abundance: NA
d_gene: TRBD2

CDR3aa: CASSNPYGYGYTF
CDR3nt: TGTGCCAGCAGTAATCCATACGGCTATGGCTACACCTTC
v_gene: TRBV12-3/TRBV12-4
j_gene: TRBJ1-2
abundance: many
d_gene: NA

CDR3aa: CSTSGTGPLEQYF
CDR3nt: TGCAGCACATCCGGGACAGGCCCCCTCGAGCAGTACTTC
v_gene: TRBV29-1
j_gene: TRBJ2-7
abundance: NA
d_gene: TRBD1

CDR3aa: CSVEEGWTGYGYTF
CDR3nt: TGCAGCGTTGAAGAGGGATGGACAGGGTATGGCTACACCTTC
v_gene: TRBV29-1
j_gene: TRBJ1-2
abundance: NA
d_gene: TRBD1

CDR3aa: CSAQKPLTGTKTEAFF
CDR3nt: TGCAGTGCTCAAAAGCCCCTGACAGGGACGAAGACTGAAGCTTTCTTT
v_gene: TRBV20-1
j_gene: TRBJ1-1
abundance: NA
d_gene: TRBD1

CDR3aa: CASSLGVWSPLHF
CDR3nt: TGTGCCAGCAGCTTAGGGGTTTGGTCACCCCTCCACTTT
v_gene: TRBV7-2
j_gene: TRBJ1-6
abundance: many
d_gene: NA

CDR3aa: CASSTRAFTDTQYF
CDR3nt: TGTGCCAGCAGTACCCGGGCCTTCACAGATACGCAGTATTTT
v_gene: TRBV2
j_gene: TRBJ2-3
abundance: NA
d_gene: NA

CDR3aa: CSLGGQGTMNTEAFF
CDR3nt: TGCAGCTTGGGGGGACAGGGGACAATGAACACTGAAGCTTTCTTT
v_gene: TRBV29-1
j_gene: TRBJ1-1
abundance: NA
d_gene: TRBD1

CDR3aa: CASSQDPSGAIQETQYF
CDR3nt: TGTGCCAGCAGCCAAGACCCTAGCGGGGCGATCCAAGAGACCCAGTACTTC
v_gene: TRBV4-2
j_gene: TRBJ2-5
abundance: few
d_gene: TRBD2

CDR3aa: CASLTGWGEAFF
CDR3nt: TGTGCCAGCCTCACAGGGTGGGGTGAAGCTTTCTTT
v_gene: TRBV2
j_gene: TRBJ1-1
abundance: NA
d_gene: NA

CDR3aa: CATSRSGQGAGGYTF
CDR3nt: TGTGCCACCAGCAGGTCCGGACAGGGGGCTGGTGGCTACACCTTC
v_gene: TRBV15
j_gene: TRBJ1-2
abundance: many
d_gene: TRBD1

CDR3aa: CSARDWTAMNTEAFF
CDR3nt: TGCAGTGCTCGGGACTGGACGGCAATGAACACTGAAGCTTTCTTT
v_gene: TRBV20-1
j_gene: TRBJ1-1
abundance: NA
d_gene: NA

CDR3aa: CASSSIPRETQYF
CDR3nt: TGTGCCAGCAGCTCCATTCCCCGGGAGACCCAGTACTTC
v_gene: TRBV25-1
j_gene: TRBJ2-5
abundance: NA
d_gene: NA

CDR3aa: CASTGEDEPQHF
CDR3nt: TGTGCCAGCACAGGGGAAGACGAGCCCCAGCATTTT
v_gene: TRBV2
j_gene: TRBJ1-5
abundance: NA
d_gene: NA

CDR3aa: CASSSDRDGYTF
CDR3nt: TGTGCCAGCAGTTCGGACAGGGATGGCTACACCTTC
v_gene: TRBV6-6
j_gene: TRBJ1-2
abundance: many
d_gene: TRBD1

CDR3aa: CATSRDEFRLHTQYF
CDR3nt: TGTGCCACCAGCAGAGATGAGTTCAGGCTTCATACGCAGTATTTT
v_gene: TRBV15
j_gene: TRBJ2-3
abundance: few
d_gene: NA

CDR3aa: CASSLGPGRTEQYF
CDR3nt: TGCGCCAGCAGCTTGGGTCCGGGGCGGACGGAACAGTACTTC
v_gene: TRBV5-1
j_gene: TRBJ2-7
abundance: many
d_gene: NA

CDR3aa: CASRRGGTGTSGSSSGELFF
CDR3nt: TGTGCCAGCAGAAGGGGTGGGACTGGGACTAGCGGGAGTAGCTCCGGGGAGCTGTTTTTT
v_gene: TRBV10-3
j_gene: TRBJ2-2
abundance: NA
d_gene: TRBD2

CDR3aa: CASSTGTDNEKLFF
CDR3nt: TGTGCCAGCAGCACCGGGACAGACAATGAAAAACTGTTTTTT
v_gene: TRBV12-3/TRBV12-4
j_gene: TRBJ1-4
abundance: few
d_gene: TRBD1

CDR3aa: CASRPEQGGTEAFF
CDR3nt: TGTGCCAGCCGCCCCGAACAGGGGGGTACTGAAGCTTTCTTT
v_gene: TRBV3-1
j_gene: TRBJ1-1
abundance: NA
d_gene: TRBD1

CDR3aa: CASSAGQRPGYTF
CDR3nt: TGTGCCAGCAGCGCCGGACAGAGGCCTGGCTACACCTTC
v_gene: TRBV9
j_gene: TRBJ1-2
abundance: many
d_gene: NA

CDR3aa: CASSISRGLGNTF
CDR3nt: TGTGCCAGCAGCATTTCGAGGGGGCTTGGAAACACCTTC
v_gene: TRBV7-3
j_gene: TRBJ1-2
abundance: NA
d_gene: TRBD1

CDR3aa: CASSRGSPADTQYF
CDR3nt: TGTGCCAGCAGTCGCGGGAGTCCCGCAGATACGCAGTATTTT
v_gene: TRBV2
j_gene: TRBJ2-3
abundance: NA
d_gene: TRBD2

CDR3aa: CATSRVGRGDEKLFF
CDR3nt: TGTGCCACCAGCAGAGTGGGCCGGGGGGATGAAAAACTGTTTTTT
v_gene: TRBV15
j_gene: TRBJ1-4
abundance: NA
d_gene: NA

CDR3aa: CASSSGHYEQYF
CDR3nt: TGTGCCAGCAGCTCCGGCCACTACGAGCAGTACTTC
v_gene: TRBV7-2
j_gene: TRBJ2-7
abundance: many
d_gene: NA